The clone carrying this T cell receptor (beta chain) was observed at least ten times. These data originate in a study of blood T cells in healthy people across ages. The CDR3 covers 12 residues. Trimming removed 4 bases from V and 6 bases from J, with 10 bases in between. The germline V gene has CDR1 SGHTA and CDR2 FQGTGA. The use of a sample-barcoded 5' primer and a J-beta primer mix characterized a second PCR of 7 to 11 cycles. TCRdb processed the 5' RACE reads anew with MiXCR; each CDR3 protein has one entry. The sample includes hundreds of thousands of distinct CDR3 sequences, around a fifth of them seen just once.

This sequence was found in a man between 65 and 85 years old in good health. Sequencing used blood. The J gene is TRBJ2-7, the V gene TRBV7-3; D is perhaps TRBD2 (6 bases). The CDR3 is CASSSDGGEQYF. The CDR3 region has the DNA TGTGCCAGCAGCTCCGACGGGGGCGAGCAGTACTTC.